A selection of T cell receptor beta chains follows, all from one sample in a study of blood T cell repertoires in COVID-19. Profiled with immunoSEQ multiplex PCR; TCRdb holds only in-frame clones, not every one. The sample holds some 180,000 clones; 70% to 90% are singletons and the top ten take roughly 21%. Sequences were obtained from peripheral blood. These receptors were obtained from a man in his fifties or sixties with active or convalescent COVID-19. Each CDR3 is given with its conserved first and last residue. The order of the fields is V gene, J gene, D gene, clone size, CDR3 length, CDR3 DNA, CDR3 protein. The D gene is left open where the match is weak. A row's size may be missing; if present it is once, few, many or a size class.

>TRBV5-4|TRBJ2-1|TRBD1|NA|16
TGTGCCAGCAGCTTGCATGGACAGGGGCTAGACAATGAGCAGTTCTTC
CASSLHGQGLDNEQFF
>TRBV4-2|TRBJ1-3|TRBD1|NA|14
TGTGCCAGCAACCTAGGGACAGAGGGAAACACCATATATTTT
CASNLGTEGNTIYF
>TRBV18|TRBJ2-5|TRBD1|NA|18
TGTGCCAGCTCACTGACGGCCGGGACAGGGGGAACAGGAGAGACCCAGTACTTC
CASSLTAGTGGTGETQYF
>TRBV2|TRBJ1-2|NA|NA|11
TGTGCCAGCAGTGCCAGGGTCGGCTACACCTTC
CASSARVGYTF
>TRBV29-1|TRBJ2-1|TRBD1|NA|13
TGCAGCGTTCCGAGGGACAGATACAATGAGCAGTTCTTC
CSVPRDRYNEQFF
>TRBV10-3|TRBJ1-1|NA|once|15
TGTGCCATCAGGGGCGGGGGATCTGTGAACACTGAAGCTTTCTTT
CAIRGGGSVNTEAFF
>TRBV5-1|TRBJ2-5|TRBD1|NA|14
TGCGCCAGCAGCTTGACAGGGGAAGGGGAGACCCAGTACTTC
CASSLTGEGETQYF
>TRBV3-1/TRBV3-2|TRBJ1-1|NA|NA|14
TGTGCCAGCAGCCAAGCAGGTCGCCACACTGAAGCTTTCTTT
CASSQAGRHTEAFF
>TRBV19|TRBJ1-1|TRBD1|NA|11
TGTGCCACACAGGGGTGGACTGAAGCTTTCTTT
CATQGWTEAFF
>TRBV7-3|TRBJ2-2|TRBD2|NA|19
TGTGCCAGCAGCTTAAAGTCGGCAGCCGGGACTAGCGGGACCGGGGAGCTGTTTTTT
CASSLKSAAGTSGTGELFF
>TRBV10-3|TRBJ1-2|NA|NA|13
TGTGCCATCTCGCGGCCAACTAACTATGGCTACACCTTC
CAISRPTNYGYTF
>TRBV6-4|TRBJ1-1|TRBD1|NA|15
TGTGCCAGCAGTGACCTGGACAGGGGGCACACTGAAGCTTTCTTT
CASSDLDRGHTEAFF
>TRBV12-3/TRBV12-4|TRBJ2-1|NA|NA|11
TGTGCCAGCGACAGGTACAATGAGCAGTTCTTC
CASDRYNEQFF
>TRBV2|TRBJ1-1|NA|NA|13
TGTGCCAGCAGTCAACAGGCTAACACTGAAGCTTTCTTT
CASSQQANTEAFF
>TRBV29-1|TRBJ2-5|NA|NA|14
TGCAGCGTTGGTCTCGTCAGGGTGGGAGAGACCCAGTACTTC
CSVGLVRVGETQYF
>TRBV4-2|TRBJ1-5|NA|NA|16
TGTGCCAGCAGCCAAGGATCCAGGGGAGGGAATCAGCCCCAGCATTTT
CASSQGSRGGNQPQHF
>TRBV7-9|TRBJ2-1|NA|few|12
TGTGCCAGCAGCACCCTGAGCAATGAGCAGTTCTTC
CASSTLSNEQFF
>TRBV7-9|TRBJ2-5|TRBD2|once|15
TGTGCCAGCAGCCCCTGGCGGGGGGGTCAAGAGACCCAGTACTTC
CASSPWRGGQETQYF
>TRBV24-1|TRBJ2-5|TRBD1|NA|14
TGTGCCACCAGTGCTACAGGGGACCAAGAGACCCAGTACTTC
CATSATGDQETQYF
>TRBV6-5|TRBJ1-2|TRBD1|NA|15
TGTGCCAGCAGTTACAGCGGACAGGGGGTGAATGGCTACACCTTC
CASSYSGQGVNGYTF
>TRBV24-1|TRBJ2-1|NA|NA|18
TGTGCCACCAGTGATTTGCGCGGCACAGGGGGGGGGACAAATGAGCAGTTCTTC
CATSDLRGTGGGTNEQFF
>TRBV6-5|TRBJ1-5|NA|once|15
TGTGCCAGCAGTTACTCGAGGAGGGCGCCTAACGATTGGCATTTT
CASSYSRRAPNDWHF
>TRBV19|TRBJ1-6|TRBD1|NA|16
TGTGCCAGTAGACCGACAGGGGTCCTCTATAATTCACCCCTCCACTTT
CASRPTGVLYNSPLHF
>TRBV5-1|TRBJ2-3|NA|NA|14
TGCGCCAGCAGCTTGTTGACTAGCACAGATACGCAGTATTTT
CASSLLTSTDTQYF
>TRBV25-1|TRBJ1-2|NA|NA|15
TGTGCCAGCAGTGATAGGGCGGGGACTAACTATGGCTACACCTTC
CASSDRAGTNYGYTF
>TRBV30|TRBJ1-5|NA|NA|15
TGTGCCTGGAGTGCCATAGGGGCGAACAATCAGCCCCAGCATTTT
CAWSAIGANNQPQHF
>TRBV6-5|TRBJ2-5|NA|NA|12
TGTGCCAGCAGCCTATCCCTTTCGGAGTTGTACTTC
CASSLSLSELYF
>TRBV7-3|TRBJ2-2|TRBD2|NA|14
TGTGCCAGCAGTTTTACTAGCGAGGCCGGGGAGCTGTTTTTT
CASSFTSEAGELFF
>TRBV5-8|TRBJ1-4|NA|NA|17
TGTGCCAGCAGCTTGGGGTCATATATTGGGACACGGGAAAAACTGTTTTTT
CASSLGSYIGTREKLFF
>TRBV4-1|TRBJ2-3|NA|NA|17
TGCGCCAGCAGCCAAGATTATCAGGGAGGTATCACAGATACGCAGTATTTT
CASSQDYQGGITDTQYF
>TRBV7-8|TRBJ1-5|NA|NA|16
TGTGCCAGCAGCGGAGGAGGGGGTAATAGCAATCAGCCCCAGCATTTT
CASSGGGGNSNQPQHF
>TRBV9|TRBJ2-1|TRBD2|few|14
TGTGCCAGCAGCGCGGGAGGAGTCACCAATGAGCAGTTCTTC
CASSAGGVTNEQFF
>TRBV5-4|TRBJ2-3|TRBD1|NA|16
TGTGCCAGCAGTTCTACGACAGGGGGGAGGGGAGATACGCAGTATTTT
CASSSTTGGRGDTQYF
>TRBV9|TRBJ2-2|TRBD2|NA|17
TGTGCCAGCAGCGTAGGCGGGAGGGGCGGAAACACCGGGGAGCTGTTTTTT
CASSVGGRGGNTGELFF
>TRBV5-1|TRBJ2-3|TRBD2|NA|13
TGCGCCAGCCGAGTTAGCGGGGACGATACGCAGTATTTT
CASRVSGDDTQYF
>TRBV25-1|TRBJ1-2|NA|NA|17
TGTGCCAGCAGTGGGGGCCCGGGGGGCGGAATTAACTATGGCTACACCTTC
CASSGGPGGGINYGYTF
>TRBV19|TRBJ1-3|TRBD1|NA|18
TGTGCCAGTACCCTCCTAGGGGCAGGGACAGGCTCTGGAAACACCATATATTTT
CASTLLGAGTGSGNTIYF
>TRBV6-6|TRBJ1-5|NA|NA|15
TGTGCCAGCACAGTTAATCAGGGGAAGAATCAGCCCCAGCATTTT
CASTVNQGKNQPQHF
>TRBV18|TRBJ2-2|TRBD1|once|15
TGTGCCAGCTCACCGCCTACAGGGGGCACCGGGGAGCTGTTTTTT
CASSPPTGGTGELFF
>TRBV7-9|TRBJ2-5|NA|few|13
TGTGCCTCGAGCCCGGGTTCGGGGGAGACCCAGTACTTC
CASSPGSGETQYF
>TRBV3-1/TRBV3-2|TRBJ2-1|TRBD1|NA|11
TGTGCCAGCACACAGGGGTTTGAGCAGTTCTTC
CASTQGFEQFF
>TRBV3-1/TRBV3-2|TRBJ1-2|TRBD1|NA|15
TGTGCCAGCAGCCAAAATGGGCAGGGGGCGAGTGGCTACACCTTC
CASSQNGQGASGYTF